The rows below give T cell receptor beta chains drawn from one sample of a study of blood T cell repertoires in COVID-19. Profiled with immunoSEQ multiplex PCR; TCRdb holds only in-frame clones, not every one. This table has roughly 150,000 clones, around 82% appearing once. The sequenced material came from peripheral blood. These receptors were taken from a woman aged 80 or over with active or convalescent COVID-19. CDR3s include the opening cysteine and the closing phenylalanine or tryptophan. Fields, in order: D gene, V gene, J gene, clone size, CDR3 DNA, CDR3 protein. A D gene is named only where the DNA matches it firmly. Clone size appears in some rows only: once, few, many, or a class for an expanded clone.

-	TRBV7-9	TRBJ1-2	-	TGTGCCAGCAGCCCGCTTTTGGGCCTATATGGCTACACCTTC	CASSPLLGLYGYTF
-	TRBV30	TRBJ1-4	-	TGTGCCTGGAGTGTACGTCGGGGGGCGATTGGTGAAAAACTGTTTTTT	CAWSVRRGAIGEKLFF
-	TRBV6-5	TRBJ2-5	-	TGTGCCAGCATTAGAATCGCAGGGATTGAGGAGACCCAGTACTTC	CASIRIAGIEETQYF
TRBD1	TRBV10-1	TRBJ2-3	once	TGCGCCAGCAGTGAGTCGACAGGGAATACAGATACGCAGTATTTT	CASSESTGNTDTQYF
-	TRBV2	TRBJ1-6	-	TGTGCCAGCAGTGAAGTCCACTCCTATAATTCACCCCTCCACTTT	CASSEVHSYNSPLHF
TRBD2	TRBV4-1	TRBJ2-1	-	TGCGCCAGCAGCCAAGGTCAGACTAGCGGCCAGAGCTCCTACAATGAGCAGTTCTTC	CASSQGQTSGQSSYNEQFF
-	TRBV30	TRBJ2-5	-	TGTGCCTGGAGGCTACAGGGATCGGAGACCCAGTACTTC	CAWRLQGSETQYF
TRBD2	TRBV23-1	TRBJ2-1	-	TGCGCCAGCAGTCAATCAGGGTTGGGGACTAGCGACAATGAGCAGTTCTTC	CASSQSGLGTSDNEQFF
-	TRBV7-3	TRBJ2-2	-	TGTGCCAGCAGCTTAACGAGAACCGGGGAGCTGTTTTTT	CASSLTRTGELFF
-	TRBV12-3/TRBV12-4	TRBJ1-2	-	TGTGCCAGCAGTATAAACTATGGCTACACCTTC	CASSINYGYTF
TRBD1	TRBV18	TRBJ2-7	-	TGTGCCAGCTCACCTCAATTCGGGACAGGCACCTACGAGCAGTACTTC	CASSPQFGTGTYEQYF
-	TRBV3-1/TRBV3-2	TRBJ1-5	-	TGTGCCAGCAGCCAAGACGAGGTTCAGCCCCAGCATTTT	CASSQDEVQPQHF
TRBD1	TRBV11-2	TRBJ2-3	-	TGTGCCAGCAGCTCCGGACAGGCACCCCTCACAGATACGCAGTATTTT	CASSSGQAPLTDTQYF
TRBD1	TRBV29-1	TRBJ1-1	few	TGCAGCGTTGAAGTGGGACAGTTGAACACTGAAGCTTTCTTT	CSVEVGQLNTEAFF
-	TRBV7-9	TRBJ1-1	-	TGTGCCAGCAGCTCTACTGAAGCGAGCACTGAAGCTTTCTTT	CASSSTEASTEAFF
-	TRBV27	TRBJ1-1	-	TGTGCCAGCAGTGAACAGGGCTGGCGTACTGAAGCTTTCTTT	CASSEQGWRTEAFF
TRBD2	TRBV5-6	TRBJ2-3	-	TGTGCCAGCGGCACACTAGCGGGAGAGGGAAACACAGATACGCAGTATTTT	CASGTLAGEGNTDTQYF
TRBD1	TRBV29-1	TRBJ2-3	-	TGCAGCGTGGGGACCGGGACAGGGGGCACAGATACGCAGTATTTT	CSVGTGTGGTDTQYF
-	TRBV30	TRBJ2-3	-	TGTGCCTGTCGTATAGATACGCAGTATTTT	CACRIDTQYF
-	TRBV18	TRBJ2-2	-	TGTGCCAGCTCACCACAGGGGGCCGGGGAGCTGTTTTTT	CASSPQGAGELFF
TRBD2	TRBV5-1	TRBJ2-4	-	TGCGCCAGCAGCTTAACTAGCGGAGGCGGAGAAAACATTCAGTACTTC	CASSLTSGGGENIQYF
-	TRBV30	TRBJ2-5	once	TGTGCCTGGAGCTCTAACAGAGAAGAGACCCAGTACTTC	CAWSSNREETQYF
-	TRBV2	TRBJ2-1	-	TGTGCCAGCAGTGAGGACAGAAGGGATGAGCAGTTCTTC	CASSEDRRDEQFF
-	TRBV28	TRBJ2-3	-	TGTGCCAGCAGTTCGCCAGGGGGGACAGATACGCAGTATTTT	CASSSPGGTDTQYF
-	TRBV9	TRBJ1-1	-	TGTGCCAGCAGCGTAATCGTCGGGAACACTGAAGCTTTCTTT	CASSVIVGNTEAFF
-	TRBV18	TRBJ1-4	-	TGTGCCAGCTCACCTTCCCAAATAAAAAAGGGGGAAAAACTGTTTTTT	CASSPSQIKKGEKLFF
-	TRBV28	TRBJ1-2	-	TGTGCCAGCACCCATCGCGGGGAGACCGCCTTTGGCTACACCTTC	CASTHRGETAFGYTF
-	TRBV30	TRBJ2-7	-	TGTGCCTGGAGCGCCAAGGGGGTCTCGGGGGAGCAGTACTTC	CAWSAKGVSGEQYF
-	TRBV28	TRBJ1-1	few	TGTGCCAGCAGTCCGACAGGAGAGGGGACTGAAGCTTTCTTT	CASSPTGEGTEAFF
-	TRBV7-6	TRBJ2-7	once	TGTGCCAGCAGCTTAGCCGGGGGCTACGAGCAGTACTTC	CASSLAGGYEQYF
TRBD1	TRBV18	TRBJ2-7	-	TGTGCCAGCTCACCGACAGGGGAAGAGCAGTACTTC	CASSPTGEEQYF
TRBD1	TRBV7-9	TRBJ2-7	-	TGTGCCAGCAGCTTAGTGGTGGGGACAGGGGTTGGCGAGCAGTACTTC	CASSLVVGTGVGEQYF
TRBD2	TRBV12-3/TRBV12-4	TRBJ2-1	-	TGTGCCAGCAGTTTTACTAGCGCTGATGAGCAGTTCTTC	CASSFTSADEQFF
TRBD2	TRBV9	TRBJ2-7	-	TGTGCCAGCAGTCTTGGGGGGAGGGCTTCCTACGAGCAGTACTTC	CASSLGGRASYEQYF
TRBD2	TRBV18	TRBJ2-1	-	TGTGCCAGCTCATCGGGACTAGCGGGCAATGAGCAGTTCTTC	CASSSGLAGNEQFF
-	TRBV19	TRBJ1-4	-	TGTGCCAGTAGTATAGTCGGAGTAGGCGAAAAACTGTTTTTT	CASSIVGVGEKLFF
TRBD1	TRBV28	TRBJ1-5	-	TGTGCCAGCAGCGACAGACAGGGGTCTCAGCCCCAGCATTTT	CASSDRQGSQPQHF
-	TRBV2	TRBJ1-2	-	TGTGCCAGCACGGAAGGGAGGTTGAACTATGGCTACACCTTC	CASTEGRLNYGYTF
-	TRBV18	TRBJ1-2	-	TGTGCCAGCTCACCACCCTCTTCCTATGGCTACACCTTC	CASSPPSSYGYTF
-	TRBV19	TRBJ1-2	-	TGTGCCAGTAGCCCCGAGCGGGATCTTTACTATGGCTACACCTTC	CASSPERDLYYGYTF
TRBD2	TRBV19	TRBJ2-1	-	TGTGCCAGTAGTATTCGACTAGCGGGAATCTCCTACAATGAGCAGTTCTTC	CASSIRLAGISYNEQFF
TRBD2	TRBV9	TRBJ2-3	-	TGTGCCAGCAGCGGTTGGGGGAGCGGGAGTACAGATACGCAGTATTTT	CASSGWGSGSTDTQYF
-	TRBV14	TRBJ1-2	-	TGTGCCAGCAGCTACGACAGCTTCTATGGCTACACCTTC	CASSYDSFYGYTF
TRBD1	TRBV6-6	TRBJ1-6	-	TGTGCCAGCAGTCGAGACCGTCCGGGACAGGGGTATTCACCCCTCCACTTT	CASSRDRPGQGYSPLHF
TRBD2	TRBV15	TRBJ2-7	once	TGTGCCACCAGCTCTCGGACTAGCGGGGGTAGCGAGCAGTACTTC	CATSSRTSGGSEQYF
-	TRBV7-9	TRBJ1-5	-	TGTGCCAGCAGCTTATCCCATACAGGGAAACAGCAGCCCCAGCATTTT	CASSLSHTGKQQPQHF
-	TRBV6-1	TRBJ1-2	-	TGTGCCAGCAGTGAACAGGGCCAATATGGCTACACCTTC	CASSEQGQYGYTF
-	TRBV6-6	TRBJ2-1	once	TGTGCCAGCAGTTCTCTGACCGGGACTTACAATGAGCAGTTCTTC	CASSSLTGTYNEQFF
-	TRBV7-8	TRBJ2-5	-	TGTGTCTCAGGGGAGGGATTGGAAGAGACCCAGTACTTC	CVSGEGLEETQYF
TRBD2	TRBV28	TRBJ2-1	-	TGTGCCAGCAGTTTGCCCAGGACTAGCCACAATGAGCAGTTCTTC	CASSLPRTSHNEQFF
TRBD1	TRBV6-5	TRBJ2-7	-	TGTGCCAGCAGCGGTCGGACAGGGGAACTCCACGAGCAGTACTTC	CASSGRTGELHEQYF
-	TRBV28	TRBJ1-5	once	TGTGCCAGCATGACAAGGGGTCGGCCCCAGCATTTT	CASMTRGRPQHF
-	TRBV18	TRBJ1-1	-	TGTGCCAGCTCACTGGCGGACAGATACACTGAAGCTTTCTTT	CASSLADRYTEAFF
-	TRBV7-9	TRBJ1-1	-	TGTGCCAGCAGCTTAGGGGCCACTGAAGCTTTCTTT	CASSLGATEAFF
-	TRBV5-6	TRBJ1-5	once	TGTGCCAGCAGCCCAACAGGGTCTCAGCCCCAGCATTTT	CASSPTGSQPQHF
TRBD1	TRBV5-8	TRBJ1-1	few	TGTGCCAGCAGCTTCAGGGGGCGTCGAACTGAAGCTTTCTTT	CASSFRGRRTEAFF
-	TRBV19	TRBJ1-5	-	TGTGCCAGTAGTATCCCCTTTGGGCAGCTCTATAGCAATCAGCCCCAGCATTTT	CASSIPFGQLYSNQPQHF
TRBD2	TRBV9	TRBJ2-2	-	TGTGCCAGCAGCCCCCGAGACGGGAGGGCCCGAACCGGGGAGCTGTTTTTT	CASSPRDGRARTGELFF
-	TRBV12-3/TRBV12-4	TRBJ2-2	-	TGTGCCAGCTCCCCTAGAAACACCGGGGAGCTGTTTTTT	CASSPRNTGELFF